The clone carrying this TCR beta chain was counted ten times or more. Time point here: blood at routine non-recurrence follow-up after resection. Without sorting, whole RNA was sequenced from tumor, nontumor lung or frozen PBMC. This entry belongs to a study of spatial heterogeneity in lung cancer. TCRdb analysed the 5' RACE reads with MiXCR anew, one entry per CDR3 protein. The sample lists about 30,000 distinct CDR3 sequences, approximately 5.6% occurring once. Germline V gene sequence: CDR1 LGHDT, CDR2 YNNKEL (reference sequence). Trimming left V 0 bases short and J 3 bases short, with 8 bases between. The CDR3 consists of 14 residues.

The specimen comprised PBMCs, sampled at follow-up. The TCR was taken from a male donor with early-stage non-small cell lung cancer. The rearrangement links TRBV3-1 to TRBJ1-1; D uncertain. CDR3 sequence reads: CASSQDMGYTEAFF. In nucleotides, the CDR3 is TGTGCCAGCAGCCAAGATATGGGGTACACTGAAGCTTTCTTT.